This T cell receptor beta chain was sequenced in a study of T cells in localized non-small cell lung cancer. In the case of this clone: The antigen is undetermined.

The ends lost 9 bases at V and 5 bases at J; junction bases unmatched: 10. CDR3 size: 14 residues. Germline V gene sequence: CDR1 LNHDA, CDR2 SQIVND (reference sequence). Overall study findings and caveats: Highest T cell clonality was seen in uninvolved adjacent lung, surpassing that measured in tumor. Longer overall survival associated with higher blood T cell density; shorter survival with higher adjacent-lung clonality. Out of the top 100 tumor clones, a median around 60 were seen in adjacent lung.

TCRdb's table, derived via immunoSEQ multiplex PCR, lists solely in-frame clones and lacks some. The sample carries about 62,000 clones, more than 80% recorded once. The TCR comes from a man aged 35 to 70 with stage II lung adenocarcinoma. The sample here was PBMCs, taken before any cancer treatment. The rearrangement links TRBV19 to TRBJ2-5; TRBD1 agrees at 9 bases. CDR3 DNA sequence: TGTGCCAGCTCGTCACAGGGGGCAAGGGAGACCCAGTACTTC. It yields the protein CASSSQGARETQYF. Together with reference TRBV19 and TRBJ2-5, the CDR3 gives the full variable domain: DGGITQSPKYLFRKEGQNVTLSCEQNLNHDAMYWYRQDPGQGLRLIYYSQIVNDFQKGDIAEGYSVSREKKESFPLTVTSAQKNPTAFYLCASSSQGARETQYFGPGTRLLVL.